The rows below give T cell receptor beta chains drawn from one sample of a study of cytomegalovirus exposure and HLA in healthy donors. The data were produced by immunoSEQ multiplex PCR, yet TCRdb's version contains in-frame clones alone and is incomplete. The data contain about 160,000 clones, roughly 80% of them singletons. Sequencing was done on a sample of PBMCs. Receptor source: a male donor in good health and CMV-seronegative. Both conserved end residues are part of each CDR3. A D gene is named only where the DNA matches it firmly. A row's size may be missing; if present it is once, few, many or a size class.

>.|TRBV9|.|TRBJ2-3
CASSVGGRETDTQYF
TGTGCCAGCAGCGTAGGGGGCAGGGAAACAGATACGCAGTATTTT
>TRBD1|TRBV7-6|.|TRBJ1-1
CASSRTGTATEAFF
TGTGCCAGCAGCCGCACCGGGACAGCCACTGAAGCTTTCTTT
>TRBD1|TRBV7-3|.|TRBJ2-1
CASSRAGQGRNEQFF
TGTGCCAGCAGCAGGGCCGGACAGGGGCGCAATGAGCAGTTCTTC
>.|TRBV19|.|TRBJ2-7
CASSRPGPSGEQYF
TGTGCCAGTAGTCGGCCGGGTCCTTCGGGCGAGCAGTACTTC
>TRBD1|TRBV28|few|TRBJ1-5
CASGPISNRGRWAQHF
TGTGCCAGCGGGCCTATTTCGAACAGGGGAAGGTGGGCCCAGCATTTT
>.|TRBV15|.|TRBJ2-5
CATSRDSGQETQYF
TGTGCCACCAGCAGAGACAGCGGTCAAGAGACCCAGTACTTC
>TRBD1|TRBV5-4|.|TRBJ1-4
CASSLPGQGGEKLFF
TGTGCCAGCAGCTTACCTGGACAGGGGGGAGAAAAACTGTTTTTT
>.|TRBV13|.|TRBJ2-2
CASSSPSSGELFF
TGTGCCAGCAGCTCCCCCAGTTCCGGGGAGCTGTTTTTT
>TRBD1|TRBV29-1|.|TRBJ2-3
CSVEGTASTDTQYF
TGCAGCGTTGAGGGGACAGCGAGCACAGATACGCAGTATTTT
>TRBD1|TRBV7-2|.|TRBJ2-3
CASSLGTGFSTDTQYF
TGTGCCAGCAGCCTCGGGACAGGATTTAGCACAGATACGCAGTATTTT
>TRBD1|TRBV13|once|TRBJ1-5
CASSLRTGEGSNQPQHF
TGTGCCAGCAGCCTTAGGACAGGGGAGGGCAGCAATCAGCCCCAGCATTTT
>.|TRBV5-4|.|TRBJ2-7
CASSLDSVTYEQYF
TGTGCCAGCAGCTTGGACTCGGTTACCTACGAGCAGTACTTC
>.|TRBV6-5|once|TRBJ2-5
CASSYYRLGQETQYF
TGTGCCAGCAGTTACTATAGGCTAGGCCAAGAGACCCAGTACTTC
>TRBD1|TRBV27|.|TRBJ1-2
CASSSDRGYGYTF
TGTGCCAGCAGTTCGGACAGGGGGTATGGCTACACCTTC
>TRBD2|TRBV27|.|TRBJ2-1
CASSLVVGLAEQFF
TGTGCCAGCAGTTTAGTTGTGGGACTAGCCGAGCAGTTCTTC
>.|TRBV9|.|TRBJ2-7
CASSVEGRGSSYEQYF
TGTGCCAGCAGCGTAGAGGGACGGGGGAGTTCCTACGAGCAGTACTTC
>.|TRBV4-1|.|TRBJ1-3
CASSQGRAFSGNTIYF
TGCGCCAGCAGCCAAGGGAGGGCCTTCTCTGGAAACACCATATATTTT
>.|TRBV5-4|.|TRBJ2-3
CASSHRLSDTQYF
TGTGCCAGCAGTCATCGACTATCAGATACGCAGTATTTT
>.|TRBV13|.|TRBJ2-7
CASSFEQDPYEQYF
TGTGCCAGCAGCTTTGAACAGGACCCCTACGAGCAGTACTTC
>.|TRBV21-1|.|TRBJ2-1
CASSKDPGLDNEQFF
TGTGCCAGCAGCAAAGATCCAGGGCTGGACAATGAGCAGTTCTTC
>.|TRBV18|many|TRBJ2-7
CASSPGQNEQYF
TGTGCCAGCTCACCAGGGCAGAACGAGCAGTACTTC
>TRBD1|TRBV29-1|once|TRBJ2-3
CSVRDRATDTQYF
TGCAGCGTCCGGGACAGGGCGACAGATACGCAGTATTTT
>TRBD1|TRBV9|.|TRBJ1-1
CASSVDPAGQGRTTEAFF
TGTGCCAGCAGCGTAGACCCCGCGGGACAGGGGAGGACCACTGAAGCTTTCTTT
>TRBD1|TRBV2|.|TRBJ2-1
CASSRTGDSYNEQFF
TGTGCCAGCAGCCGGACAGGGGACTCCTACAATGAGCAGTTCTTC
>TRBD1|TRBV4-2|.|TRBJ1-2
CASSQAWDRVYGYTF
TGTGCCAGCAGCCAAGCCTGGGACAGGGTCTATGGCTACACCTTC
>.|TRBV25-1|.|TRBJ2-3
CASSAVGGLDTQYF
TGTGCCAGCAGTGCCGTGGGGGGGCTAGATACGCAGTATTTT
>TRBD2|TRBV5-1|.|TRBJ2-5
CASSLGGRELETQYF
TGCGCCAGCAGCTTGGGTGGGCGGGAGTTGGAGACCCAGTACTTC
>.|TRBV14|.|TRBJ2-7
CASSQAGMKQYF
TGTGCCAGCAGCCAAGCAGGGATGAAGCAGTACTTC
>TRBD1|TRBV5-1|.|TRBJ1-1
CASSSGQLIDTEAFF
TGCGCCAGCAGCTCGGGACAGCTGATTGATACTGAAGCTTTCTTT
>.|TRBV7-3|.|TRBJ1-2
CASSVVGGADDGYTF
TGTGCCAGCAGCGTCGTGGGCGGGGCTGATGATGGCTACACCTTC
>TRBD1|TRBV6-5|.|TRBJ1-5
CASSYAPGTGNQPQHF
TGTGCCAGCAGTTATGCCCCCGGGACAGGGAATCAGCCCCAGCATTTT
>TRBD2|TRBV7-9|.|TRBJ2-2
CASSLLVGGAGELFF
TGTGCCAGCAGCTTACTGGTCGGGGGGGCCGGGGAGCTGTTTTTT
>TRBD1|TRBV20-1|.|TRBJ2-1
CSAQGGDEQFF
TGCAGTGCCCAAGGGGGCGATGAGCAGTTCTTC